The 31 T cell receptor beta chains in this list originate from one sample, sequenced in a study of T cells in Graves' hyperthyroidism and ophthalmopathy. Researchers took RNA transcripts and amplified the TCR beta CDR3 regions from them. Primed by the HTBI set, a first-round RT-PCR was run on the TCR CDR3. TCRdb called the multiplex PCR reads again in MiXCR, with one record for every CDR3 protein. Of about 610,000 distinct CDR3 sequences detected, 35% to 55% appear once; the ten largest clones hold around 7.7%. Material for sequencing was peripheral blood or thyroid tissue (not recorded which). The source is a woman aged 18 to 35 with Graves' hyperthyroidism.

The gene calls are TRBV7-2 and TRBJ2-3; a possible D gene is TRBD1 (6 bases). Germline loops: CDR1 SGHTA, CDR2 FQGNSA. The CDR3 runs to 15 residues. The V gene lost 1 base and the J gene lost 7 bases, with 15 bases spanning the gap. CDR3 in amino acids: CASSLGSGGWNTQYF. CDR3 DNA: TGTGCCAGCAGCTTAGGGAGTGGGGGCTGGAATACGCAGTATTTT.

The chain joins TRBV24-1 to TRBJ1-2; D call uncertain. The CDR3 contains 14 residues. Per the germline V gene, CDR1 is KGHDR and CDR2 is SFDVKD. V was pared by 5 bases and J by 2 bases, with 11 bases between. The CDR3 loop reads CATSAGLANYGYTF. CDR3 sequence (DNA): TGTGCCACCAGTGCCGGACTCGCGAACTATGGCTACACCTTC.

Of note for this clonotype: A read error is possible here, since a much larger clone lies one base away. The chain has TRBV18 and TRBJ1-5; D is uncertain. The J call may be incorrect, as the DNA end agrees better with TRBJ2-3. The germline gives CDR1 KGHSH, CDR2 LQKENI. CDR3 length: 14 amino acids. The CDR3 DNA reads as TGTGCCAGCTCGGATCAGAGCTCCAATCAGCCCCAGTATTTT. Residues: CASSDQSSNQPQYF.

J is TRBJ2-7 and V is TRBV9; unclear D gene. The CDR3 totals 13 residues. Germline V gene lookup returns CDR1 SGDLS and CDR2 YYNGEE. Trimming took 0 bases from V and 7 from J, leaving 11 bases between them. Here the CDR3 reads CASSVDSRDEQYF. The CDR3 nucleotides are TGTGCCAGCAGCGTAGACAGTAGGGATGAGCAGTACTTC.

This clonotype was recorded many times. The rearrangement uses TRBV9 and TRBJ1-5, with D unclear. The CDR3 contains 13 residues. Per germline, CDR1 SGDLS and CDR2 YYNGEE. The V gene lost 3 bases and the J gene lost 1 base, with 5 bases spanning the gap. CDR3 DNA sequence: TGTGCCAGCAGCGCAACAAGCAATCAGCCCCAGCATTTT. Encoded protein: CASSATSNQPQHF.

In this sample, this clonotype turned up many times. The chain carries TRBV24-1 and TRBJ2-2, with TRBD1 identical over 11 bases. In germline, CDR1 is KGHDR, CDR2 SFDVKD. V was clipped by 4 bases and J by 6 bases; unmatched bases: 6. This CDR3 contains 16 residues. Here the CDR3 DNA reads TGTGCCACCAGTGACTCCGGGACAGGGGGTTCCGGGGAGCTGTTTTTT. Protein product: CATSDSGTGGSGELFF.

A word on this clonotype: Because the CDR3 is missing its conserved closing phenylalanine or tryptophan, this is likely a read error. The DNA is left out, because the CDR3 cannot be placed on it with certainty; the CDR3 is given as TCRdb lists it. V usage is TRBV12-3 or TRBV12-4 and J usage is TRBJ2-2; the table calls TRBD2, which could not be checked here. The CDR3 spans 9 residues, counting both ends. The chain's CDR3 is CASSFTGTS.

This rearrangement joins TRBV19 to TRBJ1-1; D might be TRBD1 (5 bases). The CDR3 has 17 residues. Germline V gives CDR1 LNHDA, CDR2 SQIVND (reference sequence). The V and J ends lost 4 bases and 6 bases respectively, with 24 bases between them. CDR3 amino acids: CASSTDSNGGTFAEAFF. Written as DNA, the CDR3 is TGTGCCAGTAGTACCGACTCGAACGGGGGGACTTTCGCTGAAGCTTTCTTT.

The chain uses TRBV29-1 and TRBJ1-5; 9 nucleotides agree with TRBD1. Germline V gives CDR1 SQVTM, CDR2 ANQGSEA. The CDR3 loop spans 12 amino acids. The V gene end was trimmed by 6 bases and the J gene end by 14 bases; junction bases not matched to a gene: 11. CDR3 region: CSVQTGGPYEHF. CDR3 DNA: TGCAGCGTCCAGACAGGGGGACCATACGAGCATTTT.

The rearrangement joins TRBV7-2 to TRBJ2-7; 7 nucleotides agree with TRBD2. The V segment lost 5 bases and the J segment 4 bases; nucleotides outside the gene matches: 14. Germline V gene lookup returns CDR1 SGHTA and CDR2 FQGNSA. This CDR3 is built from 16 residues. The CDR3 sequence is CASSTRLAGSAYEQYF. The CDR3 region has the DNA TGTGCCAGCAGCACCCGACTAGCAGGTAGCGCGTACGAGCAGTACTTC.

The chain is built from TRBV10-2 and TRBJ1-4; 7 bases match TRBD1. Trimming cost V 10 bases and J 5 bases; bases outside gene matches: 10. This CDR3 comprises 14 residues. Germline CDR1 WSHSY, CDR2 SAAADI. This CDR3 reads CATSQGQRNEKLFF. The CDR3 nucleotides are TGCGCCACCTCCCAGGGACAGAGAAATGAAAAACTGTTTTTT.

On this clonotype: A much bigger clone sits one base away, suggesting this may be a read error. The chain is built from TRBV7-9 and TRBJ1-1, with TRBD1 matching 7 bases. This CDR3 contains 12 residues. Per the germline V gene, CDR1 is SEHNR and CDR2 is FQNEAQ (reference sequence). The CDR3 DNA reads as TGTGCCAGCAGCCGAAGGGGGCTCCCGGCTCTCTTT. Translated, it gives CASSRRGLPALF.

This clonotype was detected many times. The chain carries TRBV7-2 and TRBJ2-7; D uncertain. The CDR3 runs 13 residues. CDR1 is SGHTA, CDR2 FQGNSA, per germline. Trimming left V 1 base short and J 7 bases short, with 11 bases between. The CDR3, as DNA: TGTGCCAGCAGCTTAGAAATGGCCGATGAGCAGTACTTC. Protein: CASSLEMADEQYF.

The V call is TRBV5-6, the J call TRBJ1-2; 9 bases align to TRBD1. This CDR3 is built from 12 residues. Germline V gene lookup returns CDR1 SGHDT and CDR2 YYEEEE. With 4 bases clipped from V and 9 bases from J, the junction kept 4 bases outside the gene matches. The CDR3 reads CASSGGQGSYTF. DNA for the CDR3: TGTGCCAGCAGCGGCGGACAGGGGAGCTACACCTTC.

This clonotype appeared many times. The gene calls are TRBV4-2 and TRBJ2-5, with 10 nucleotides matching TRBD1. The CDR3 has 16 residues. Losses at the gene ends were 2 bases for V and 5 bases for J; bases not matched to a gene: 8. CDR1 and CDR2 (germline): LGHNA, YNFKEQ. CDR3 DNA sequence: TGTGCCAGCAGCCAACGCGACAGGGGGCTCGATGAGACCCAGTACTTC. Protein product: CASSQRDRGLDETQYF.

Regarding this clonotype: The CDR3 ends on some other residue instead of the conserved phenylalanine or tryptophan, so this is likely a read error. No DNA is shown, since the ends of the CDR3 on it are uncertain; the CDR3 is the one TCRdb lists. The chain recombines TRBV12-3 or TRBV12-4 with TRBJ1-6; whether TRBD1, the table's D call, matches the DNA was not checked. The CDR3 has 9 residues if both end residues are counted. The CDR3 loop reads CASSLPLRT.

There are many counts of this clonotype. CDR3 protein: CSARDTGGETQYF. The DNA of the CDR3 is TGCAGTGCTAGAGATACCGGGGGGGAGACCCAGTACTTC. The chain carries TRBV20-1 and TRBJ2-5; TRBD2 matches 7 bases. This CDR3 has 13 residues. Germline V gene sequence: CDR1 DFQATT, CDR2 SNEGSKA (reference sequence). The ends lost 0 bases at V and 5 bases at J; junction bases unmatched: 3.

The sample holds many counts of this clonotype. CDR3 sequence: CASSLKYYSNQPQHF. The CDR3 DNA reads TGTGCCAGCAGCTTAAAGTACTATAGCAATCAGCCCCAGCATTTT. The chain links TRBV7-2 to TRBJ1-5, with D uncertain. The CDR3 covers 15 residues. Per the germline V gene, CDR1 is SGHTA and CDR2 is FQGNSA. The V end was cut by 2 bases, the J end by 0 bases, with 8 bases between.

This clonotype was recorded many times. CDR3 protein: CASSQPRERQTQYF. The DNA of the CDR3 is TGCGCCAGCAGCCAGCCTAGGGAGAGACAGACCCAGTACTTC. This rearrangement joins TRBV4-1 to TRBJ2-5; D might be TRBD2 (5 bases). V gave up 3 bases and J gave up 6 bases, with 14 bases separating them. The CDR3 extends over 14 amino acids. CDR1 is MGHRA, CDR2 YSYEKL, per germline.

This clonotype was picked up many times. J is TRBJ1-5 and V is TRBV12-3 or TRBV12-4; D ambiguous. V lost 5 bases and J 2 bases, leaving 16 bases between the germline ends. The CDR3 has 16 residues. DNA of the CDR3: TGTGCCAGCAGTCCCCTGGACCGGGAGGGCAATCAGCCCCAGCATTTT. Translated, it gives CASSPLDREGNQPQHF.

This clonotype was seen repeatedly, ten times or more. The V and J genes are TRBV7-6 and TRBJ2-7; D tentatively fits TRBD1 or TRBD2 (6 bases each). Germline assignment: CDR1 SGHVS and CDR2 FNYEAQ. The CDR3 covers 12 residues. The V and J ends lost 5 bases and 3 bases respectively, with 8 bases between them. This chain's CDR3 is CASSRGDYEQYF. CDR3 bases: TGTGCCAGCAGCAGGGGGGACTACGAGCAGTACTTC.

The genes are TRBV10-3 and TRBJ1-2; possible D gene TRBD1, 5 bases. Germline CDR1 and CDR2: ENHRY and SYGVKD. Trimming removed 7 bases from V and 7 bases from J, with 7 bases in between. The CDR3 runs to 10 residues. CDR3 coding DNA: TGTGCCATCAAAGGGGCTGGCTACACCTTC. Translating it yields CAIKGAGYTF.

The genes are TRBV2 and TRBJ1-2; 11 bases fit TRBD1. From germline, CDR1 is SNHLY and CDR2 FYNNEI. J was trimmed by 5 bases and V by 6 bases; bases with no gene match: 2. The CDR3 is 13 amino acids. The CDR3 coding sequence is TGTGCCAGCAGGGACAGGGGGCTTTATGGCTACACCTTC. Encoded protein: CASRDRGLYGYTF.

This clonotype was recorded many times. The chain links TRBV7-6 to TRBJ2-7, with 9 bases matching TRBD2. Germline V gene sequence: CDR1 SGHVS, CDR2 FNYEAQ. This CDR3 spans 16 amino acids. The ends lost 1 base at V and 2 bases at J; junction bases unmatched: 6. The CDR3 coding sequence is TGTGCCAGCAGCTTAGGGGCCCTAGCGGGGACCTACGAGCAGTACTTC. Translated: CASSLGALAGTYEQYF.

J is TRBJ1-5 and V is TRBV7-9; TRBD1 is a possible D gene (5 bases). The CDR3 totals 15 residues. Germline V gene lookup returns CDR1 SEHNR and CDR2 FQNEAQ (reference sequence). V gave up 5 bases and J gave up 2 bases, with 13 bases separating them. CDR3 DNA sequence: TGTGCCAGCAGCCCCCGAGGGGCTCGCAATCAGCCCCAGCATTTT. Translated: CASSPRGARNQPQHF.

CDR3: CSVTDPGDVKTQYF. DNA for the CDR3: TGCAGCGTCACTGACCCGGGAGATGTAAAGACCCAGTACTTC. The chain links TRBV29-1 to TRBJ2-7; D might be TRBD2 (6 bases). Judging by the DNA end, TRBJ2-5 fits better; the J call may be wrong. CDR1 SQVTM and CDR2 ANQGSEA come from the germline V gene. The CDR3 consists of 14 residues.

This clonotype showed up just a few times. The rearrangement joins TRBV27 to TRBJ2-7; D is ambiguous. The germline CDR1 and CDR2 sequences are MNHEY and SMNVEV (reference sequence). The CDR3 is 11 amino acids. The V gene lost 6 bases and the J gene lost 6 bases, with 9 bases spanning the gap. As DNA, the CDR3 is TGTGCCAGCAGCGACCGCCTCGAGCAGTACTTC. It is translated as CASSDRLEQYF.

This clonotype appeared many times. V gene TRBV6-5 combines with J gene TRBJ1-5; TRBD1 might be the D (5 bases). Per the germline V gene, CDR1 is MNHEY and CDR2 is SVGAGI. Trimming took 6 bases from V and 2 from J, leaving 5 bases between them. The CDR3 has 12 residues. The CDR3 DNA reads TGTGCCAGCAGAGGGGGCAATCAGCCCCAGCATTTT. It specifies CASRGGNQPQHF.

V gene TRBV20-1 combines with J gene TRBJ2-5, with D unclear. The CDR3 runs 14 residues. CDR1 and CDR2 from the germline V gene are DFQATT and SNEGSKA (reference sequence). The V gene lost 0 bases and the J gene lost 1 base, with 9 bases spanning the gap. For the CDR3, the DNA is TGCAGTGCTAGAGACACCCCGGGCCAAGAGACCCAGTACTTC. Translation gives CSARDTPGQETQYF.

This clonotype was counted many times. The genes are TRBV5-1 and TRBJ1-2, with D unresolved. CDR3 length: 12 residues. Trimming removed 4 bases from V and 8 bases from J, with 12 bases in between. Germline V gives CDR1 SGHRS, CDR2 YFSETQ. CDR3 in DNA: TGCGCCAGCAGCGGGGATTTGGGCGGCTACACCTTC. Translating gives CASSGDLGGYTF.

The chain carries TRBV25-1 and TRBJ2-5; possible D gene TRBD2, 6 bases. V dropped 6 bases and J dropped 4 bases, with 33 bases sitting between them. The CDR3 spans 20 residues. CDR1 is MGHDK and CDR2 is SYGVNS in the germline V gene. CDR3 bases: TGTGCCAGCAGCGTTGAAGATTTGGAGGGTGACTACCAATTGGTAGAGACCCAGTACTTC. It codes for CASSVEDLEGDYQLVETQYF.